This T cell receptor (beta chain) was sequenced during a study of beta chain features in type 1 diabetes. As every portion of the isolated RNA was reverse transcribed, the sequencing read expressed TCRB transcripts. Only in-frame clones appear in the TCRdb table, and some are missing; sequencing was by immunoSEQ multiplex PCR. This table has hundreds of thousands of clones, roughly 13% appearing once. Notes on this clone: What it recognizes is unknown.

Study conclusions and caveats: More deletions and fewer insertions at VDJ junctions were found in patients with type 1 diabetes. Among patients with Type 1 diabetes, TCRB CDR3s were moderately but significantly shorter in every one of the four CD4+ subsets.

CD45RO/CCR7/CD25/CD127/CD95/CD27 staining was used to isolate CD4+ naive, central memory, regulatory and stem cell-like memory cells by sorting. The clonotype originates from a man between 18 and 35 years old with type 1 diabetes. Sequences were obtained from naive CD4+ T cells from blood.

In nucleotides, the CDR3 is TGTGCCAGCAGTAAGGGCAGAGGTGAGCAGTACTTC. Translated: CASSKGRGEQYF. The chain combines TRBV27 with TRBJ2-7; D is ambiguous. The CDR3 has 12 amino acids. Germline V CDR1 and CDR2: MNHEY, SMNVEV (reference sequence). V was pared by 5 bases and J by 7 bases, with 12 bases between.